This record concerns one T cell receptor beta chain sequence. Only in-frame clones appear in the TCRdb table, and some are missing; sequencing was by immunoSEQ multiplex PCR. The table lists some 220,000 clones, 75% to 85% of them singletons. CDR1 and CDR2 (germline): SEHNR, FQNEAQ (reference sequence). The V end was cut by 5 bases, the J end by 0 bases, with 10 bases between. The CDR3 contains 14 residues. The data belong to a study of blood T cell repertoires in COVID-19. Overall study context: Samples taken during acute and convalescent COVID-19 were collected in the United States, Italy and Spain. T cells, B-cell-depleted T cells, or PBMCs provided the cDNA or gDNA that served as material.

It was during active infection that Seattle patients were enrolled and then longitudinally followed. The specimen was peripheral blood. The sequence was obtained from a woman in her thirties with COVID-19, enrolled during active disease. This chain uses TRBV7-9 with TRBJ2-5, with D possibly being TRBD1 (6 bases). The CDR3 reads CASSNGQYQETQYF. The CDR3 bases are TGTGCCAGCAGCAATGGACAGTACCAAGAGACCCAGTACTTC.